These 18 T cell receptor beta chains came from one sample sequenced in a study of identical twins. TCRdb recomputed calls from the 5' RACE reads with MiXCR, one row per CDR3 protein. The sample has some 240,000 distinct CDR3 sequences, approximately 8.3% seen once; the top ten hold roughly 3%. The same sample was also used in a study of yellow fever vaccine responses in identical twins.

The sample comprised CD8+ T cells sorted from blood. All receptors derive from a woman in her late teens or twenties in good health.

This clonotype was detected only a few times. The CDR3 reads CASSQPGLAGPQTQYF. CDR3 coding DNA: TGTGCCAGCAGCCAACCGGGACTAGCGGGCCCTCAGACCCAGTACTTC. The chain couples TRBV3-1 to TRBJ2-5; 12 bases fit TRBD2. This CDR3 contains 16 residues. In germline, CDR1 is LGHDT, CDR2 YNNKEL (reference sequence). Germline trimming cut 2 bases from V and 6 bases from J; bases unmatched to any gene: 7.

The J gene is TRBJ2-7, the V gene TRBV5-1, with D possibly being TRBD1 or TRBD2 (5 bases each). The germline V gene has CDR1 SGHRS and CDR2 YFSETQ. Trimming removed 3 bases from V and 1 base from J, with 11 bases in between. The CDR3 is 14 residues long. CDR3 nucleotide sequence: TGCGCCAGCAGCTGGGGGTCAGGGTCCTACGAGCAGTACTTC. Translation gives CASSWGSGSYEQYF.

At least ten counts were recorded for this clonotype. The chain carries TRBV15 and TRBJ2-7; D not certain. The V end lost 3 bases, the J end lost 0 bases, and 9 bases lay between the germline ends. Germline V gene sequence: CDR1 LNHNV, CDR2 YYDKDF (reference sequence). The CDR3 consists of 14 residues. In DNA, the CDR3 is TGTGCCACCAGCAGCAAGACCAGCTCCTACGAGCAGTACTTC. This encodes CATSSKTSSYEQYF.

This clonotype was counted at least ten times. V and J are TRBV2 and TRBJ2-3, with 9 positions matching TRBD2. Trimming cost V 2 bases and J 4 bases; bases outside gene matches: 10. Germline V gives CDR1 SNHLY, CDR2 FYNNEI. The CDR3 contains 17 residues. CDR3 sequence: CASSEIGRGGSADTQYF. The DNA of the CDR3 is TGTGCCAGCAGTGAAATAGGGCGGGGGGGCAGTGCAGATACGCAGTATTTT.

This clonotype showed up just a few times. CDR3 DNA: TGCGCCAGCACTGGATCCTCATACAATGAGCAGTTCTTC. Protein: CASTGSSYNEQFF. The rearrangement links TRBV5-1 to TRBJ2-1; D unclear. Germline V gives CDR1 SGHRS, CDR2 YFSETQ. CDR3 length: 13 residues. Trimming took 6 bases from V and 4 from J, leaving 11 bases between them. Full variable domain (remainder filled in from reference TRBV5-1 and TRBJ2-1): KAGVTQTPRYLIKTRGQQVTLSCSPISGHRSVSWYQQTPGQGLQFLFEYFSETQRNKGNFPGRFSGRQFSNSRSEMNVSTLELGDSALYLCASTGSSYNEQFFGPGTRLTVL.

This clonotype was detected only a few times. The V and J genes are TRBV27 and TRBJ2-7; D possibly matches TRBD1 or TRBD2 (6 bases each). V was trimmed by 6 bases and J by 3 bases, leaving 21 bases between them. Germline-derived CDR1 and CDR2 are MNHEY and SMNVEV (reference sequence). This CDR3 contains 16 residues. CDR3 amino acids: CASSPTPGGPYYEQYF. The CDR3 DNA follows: TGTGCCAGCAGCCCTACCCCTGGGGGGCCTTACTACGAGCAGTACTTC.

The V gene is TRBV6-4, the J gene TRBJ2-3; 10 bases align to TRBD2. Germline values: CDR1 MRHNA, CDR2 SNTAGT. CDR3 length equals 16 residues. V gave up 6 bases and J gave up 0 bases; unmatched junction bases: 6. CDR3 coding DNA: TGTGCCAGCAGCCGGACTAGCGGTCCTAGCACAGATACGCAGTATTTT. Protein product: CASSRTSGPSTDTQYF.

This clonotype was counted at least ten times. CDR3 bases: TGCAGCGTTGACGCGGGAGAAGAGACCCAGTACTTC. This gives the protein CSVDAGEETQYF. The rearrangement joins TRBV29-1 to TRBJ2-5; 7 bases are shared with TRBD2. The CDR3 is made up of 12 amino acids. The ends lost 3 bases at V and 3 bases at J; junction bases unmatched: 1. Germline values: CDR1 SQVTM, CDR2 ANQGSEA.

This chain links TRBV7-2 with TRBJ1-5; no reliable D call. The CDR3 has 16 amino acids. CDR1 and CDR2 (germline): SGHTA, FQGNSA. V was clipped by 1 base and J by 0 bases, with 10 bases between them. The CDR3: CASSLVSVTSNQPQHF. The CDR3 nucleotides read TGTGCCAGCAGCTTAGTATCGGTTACTAGCAATCAGCCCCAGCATTTT.

This clonotype was detected many times. DNA of the CDR3: TGTGCCAGCACGCCGGAGGGGACAGGGGGCTTAGGATGGTACTTC. This codes for CASTPEGTGGLGWYF. The V and J genes are TRBV27 and TRBJ2-7, with TRBD1 matching over 12 bases. V shed 7 bases and J 12 bases; nucleotides not matched to a gene: 16. The length of the CDR3 is 15 residues. CDR1 is MNHEY, CDR2 SMNVEV, per germline (reference sequence).

This clonotype occurred many times. The chain recombines TRBV5-1 with TRBJ1-1; TRBD1 is a possible D gene (5 bases). The CDR3 runs to 13 residues. V was cut by 2 bases and J by 7 bases, with 12 bases left in between. CDR1 and CDR2 (germline): SGHRS, YFSETQ. CDR3 amino acids: CASSFSETDEAFF. The CDR3 DNA sequence: TGCGCCAGCAGCTTCTCGGAGACAGATGAAGCTTTCTTT.

This clonotype was observed a few times. V gene TRBV6-5 combines with J gene TRBJ2-3; D might be TRBD1 or TRBD2, each matching 5 bases. Trimming removed 6 bases from V and 5 bases from J, with 9 bases in between. Germline values: CDR1 MNHEY, CDR2 SVGAGI. The CDR3 has 12 amino acids. The CDR3 is CASRGDGDTQYF. The CDR3 nucleotides read TGTGCCAGCAGGGGGGACGGAGATACGCAGTATTTT.

At least ten counts were recorded for this clonotype. This CDR3 is CASSFYGRNSYEQYF. The CDR3, as DNA: TGTGCCAGCAGTTTTTACGGCAGAAACTCCTACGAGCAGTACTTC. The genes are TRBV12-3 or TRBV12-4 and TRBJ2-7; the D is unclear. The CDR3 has 15 residues. Trimming pared 3 bases from V and 0 bases from J, leaving 12 bases between.

This clonotype was recorded a few times. The chain carries TRBV12-3 or TRBV12-4 and TRBJ2-7; D not certain. There are 11 residues in the CDR3. V lost 3 bases and J 7 bases, leaving 7 bases between the germline ends. For the CDR3, the DNA is TGTGCCAGCAGTTTCAAATTGGAGCAGTACTTC. Its protein product is CASSFKLEQYF.

The chain joins TRBV4-3 to TRBJ2-1; 7 bases are a match to TRBD2. The length of the CDR3 is 16 residues. The trim removed 0 bases at V and 4 bases at J, leaving 6 bases unmatched. Germline CDR1 and CDR2: LGHNA and YSLEER. The CDR3 region has the DNA TGCGCCAGCAGCCAAGAGCGGGAGTTTAGGTACAATGAGCAGTTCTTC. Residues: CASSQEREFRYNEQFF.

This clonotype has a handful of counts. The chain employs TRBV7-6 and TRBJ2-7; possible D gene TRBD1, 5 bases. Between the trimmed V and J ends, which lost 4 bases and 0 bases, there was a span of 7 bases. Germline values: CDR1 SGHVS, CDR2 FNYEAQ. This CDR3 comprises 13 residues. CDR3 sequence: CASSSQDSYEQYF. CDR3 DNA: TGTGCCAGCAGCTCACAGGACTCCTACGAGCAGTACTTC.

This clonotype was recorded a few times. V gene TRBV4-3 combines with J gene TRBJ2-7, with 7 positions matching TRBD2. There are 15 residues in the CDR3. Unmatched junction bases numbered 6, after V lost 1 base and J lost 3 bases. CDR1 is LGHNA, CDR2 YSLEER, per germline. The CDR3, as DNA: TGCGCCAGCAGCCAAGGAGACAGCGGGGTCTACGAGCAGTACTTC. Protein: CASSQGDSGVYEQYF.

This clonotype was counted a few times. V usage is TRBV6-1 and J usage is TRBJ1-5, with 7 bases matching TRBD1. Germline CDR1 is MNHNS and CDR2 is SASEGT. The V segment lost 6 bases and the J segment 5 bases; nucleotides outside the gene matches: 10. The CDR3 is 15 residues long. Here the CDR3 reads CASSLTGEIDQPQHF. CDR3 nucleotides: TGTGCCAGCAGCCTAACAGGGGAGATCGATCAGCCCCAGCATTTT.